The 13 T cell receptor beta chains given below trace back to one sample, sequenced in a study of blood T cells in healthy people across ages. Sample-barcoded 5' priming and a J-beta primer mix drove a second PCR of roughly 6 to 12 cycles. TCRdb re-derived calls from the 5' RACE reads in MiXCR, one entry per CDR3 protein. The data show more than 550,000 distinct CDR3 sequences, with 20% to 25% seen just once and around a fifth held by the top ten. Specimen: blood. The receptors stem from a man in his 70s in good health.

The CDR3 DNA follows: TGCGCCAGCATGCTCACCGGGGAGCTGTTTTTT. Protein product: CASMLTGELFF. The gene calls are TRBV5-1 and TRBJ2-2; D call uncertain. Germline V lookup: CDR1 SGHRS, CDR2 YFSETQ. V lost 6 bases and J 4 bases, leaving 4 bases between the germline ends. The CDR3 spans 11 residues.

The chain carries TRBV4-1 and TRBJ1-6, with a possible D match to TRBD1 (5 bases). From germline, CDR1 is MGHRA and CDR2 YSYEKL. This CDR3 has 15 residues. The V gene lost 2 bases and the J gene lost 13 bases, with 18 bases spanning the gap. DNA for the CDR3: TGCGCCAGCAGCCAAACAGGCACAGTGGGTTATCCCCTCCACTTT. Residues: CASSQTGTVGYPLHF.

This clonotype was detected a few times. The chain carries TRBV29-1 and TRBJ2-3, with D hard to call. This CDR3 is built from 12 residues. Trimming cost V 3 bases and J 3 bases, with 7 bases left between them. Germline CDR1 SQVTM, CDR2 ANQGSEA. For the CDR3, the DNA is TGCAGCGTTGAGACGGAAACAGATACGCAGTATTTT. Encoded protein: CSVETETDTQYF.

This clonotype was detected only a few times. The chain carries TRBV24-1 and TRBJ2-1; no definite D call. CDR3 length: 15 residues. V was trimmed by 5 bases and J by 4 bases, leaving 14 bases between them. The germline gives CDR1 KGHDR, CDR2 SFDVKD. The CDR3 sequence: CATSVPLDGYNEQFF. The CDR3 DNA sequence: TGTGCCACCAGTGTTCCCCTGGACGGATACAATGAGCAGTTCTTC.

The chain uses TRBV5-1 and TRBJ1-2; no reliable D call. The CDR3 runs 14 residues. Trimming pared 1 base from V and 4 bases from J, leaving 11 bases between. Looked up from germline, CDR1 is SGHRS and CDR2 is YFSETQ. The CDR3 is CASSLSSEAYGYTF. The CDR3 bases are TGCGCCAGCAGCTTGTCCTCCGAAGCCTATGGCTACACCTTC.

There are many counts of this clonotype. This rearrangement joins TRBV20-1 to TRBJ2-3, with 10 bases matching TRBD2. Germline V gene sequence: CDR1 DFQATT, CDR2 SNEGSKA (reference sequence). The CDR3 length is 15 residues. After removal of 3 bases from V and 4 bases from J, the junction contained 7 bases not matched to a gene. The CDR3 nucleotides are TGCAGTGCTAGTTCGGCTAGCGGGAGATCAGATACGCAGTATTTT. Its translation is CSASSASGRSDTQYF.

The chain has TRBV29-1 and TRBJ1-2; 7 nucleotides line up with TRBD1. The CDR3 extends over 11 amino acids. After removal of 6 bases from V and 4 bases from J, the junction contained 2 bases not matched to a gene. Germline V gene sequence: CDR1 SQVTM, CDR2 ANQGSEA. This CDR3 is CSVRQGYGYTF. The DNA of the CDR3 is TGCAGCGTCAGACAGGGCTATGGCTACACCTTC.

The rearrangement links TRBV20-1 to TRBJ2-3; D is unresolved. Trimming removed 1 base at V and 4 bases at J, with 12 bases between. The CDR3 length is 14 residues. The germline V gene has CDR1 DFQATT and CDR2 SNEGSKA (reference sequence). The CDR3, as DNA: TGCAGTGCTAGAGGACAAGGCCGGCCAGATACGCAGTATTTT. This encodes CSARGQGRPDTQYF.

The chain is built from TRBV7-2 and TRBJ2-7, with TRBD1 identical over 10 bases. V gave up 5 bases and J gave up 1 base; unmatched junction bases: 14. This CDR3 contains 18 residues. CDR1 is SGHTA, CDR2 FQGNSA, per germline. CDR3 sequence: CASSQLIRGQGTSYEQYF. CDR3 nucleotides: TGTGCCAGCAGCCAGTTAATCCGGGGACAGGGGACATCCTACGAGCAGTACTTC.

This clonotype showed up just a few times. The junction differs from germline at one of its ends, possibly a read error. The rearrangement uses TRBV6-6 and TRBJ1-4; 10 positions match TRBD1. Germline V CDR1 and CDR2: MNHNY, SVGAGI (reference sequence). The CDR3 covers 15 residues. CDR3 in DNA: TGTGCCAGCAGTTACGGGGACAGGGGTAATGGAAAACTGTTTTTT. The encoded protein is CASSYGDRGNGKLFF.

This clonotype was counted between two and nine times. J is TRBJ2-5 and V is TRBV2, with D tentatively TRBD1 or TRBD2 (5 bases each). Looked up from germline, CDR1 is SNHLY and CDR2 is FYNNEI. This CDR3 comprises 14 residues. The V end lost 10 bases, the J end lost 0 bases, and 15 bases lay between the germline ends. The CDR3 nucleotides read TGTGCCACAGGTCGGGACCTCAACCAAGAGACCCAGTACTTC. It codes for CATGRDLNQETQYF.

The gene calls are TRBV12-3 or TRBV12-4 and TRBJ2-7; D uncertain. There are 15 residues in the CDR3. The V end lost 7 bases, the J end lost 1 base, and 17 bases lay between the germline ends. This CDR3 is CASTIALLQSYEQYV. DNA for the CDR3: TGTGCCAGCACCATAGCCCTCCTACAGTCCTACGAGCAGTACGTC.

The V and J genes are TRBV3-1 and TRBJ2-4, with 13 positions matching TRBD2. Germline CDR1 is LGHDT and CDR2 is YNNKEL (reference sequence). CDR3 size: 16 residues. V was pared by 4 bases and J by 7 bases, with 7 bases of the junction left unmatched. As DNA, the CDR3 is TGTGCCAGCAGCCCCATCACTAGCGGGGGGGCTAACATTCAGTACTTC. Translating it yields CASSPITSGGANIQYF. Variable domain in full (rest from reference TRBV3-1 and TRBJ2-4): DTAVSQTPKYLVTQMGNDKSIKCEQNLGHDTMYWYKQDSKKFLKIMFSYNNKELIINETVPNRFSPKSPDKAHLNLHINSLELGDSAVYFCASSPITSGGANIQYFGAGTRLSVL.